The subject of this entry is one T cell receptor beta chain. Its specificity is not known. A read error may explain this, as a much larger clone is one base away. Preparation of the TCRbeta library used unique molecular identifiers. TCRdb called the PCR reads again in MiXCR, with one record for every CDR3 protein. The sample contains about 74,000 distinct CDR3 sequences, 13% to 15% of which appear only once. The source of the sample is a study of T-cell reconstitution after alpha-beta-depleted transplantation in children. Regarding the study as a whole: Roughly two months post-transplant, alpha-beta T cells reportedly originated from several hundred graft clones that had expanded. Diversity and T-cell counts at one year after transplant derived mostly from new T cells.

The CDR3 consists of 13 residues. Germline V gene lookup returns CDR1 WSHSY and CDR2 SAAADI. V was shortened by 2 bases and J by 4 bases, with 8 bases between the two germline ends. The TCR sequence derives from a male patient aged 2 to 10 who had a stem cell transplant for acute lymphoblastic leukemia, so the T cells may come from the graft donor. The chain employs TRBV10-2 and TRBJ1-1; D unresolved. The starting material was PBMCs, mostly from graft donor cells, obtained 180 days after TCRalphabeta/CD19-depleted stem cell transplant. The CDR3 sequence is CASSENSATEAFF. CDR3 DNA: TGCGCCAGCAGTGAGAACAGCGCCACTGAAGCTTTCTTT.